This T cell receptor (beta chain) is from a study of early T cells in non-severe SARS-CoV-2 infection. Germline V lookup: CDR1 KGHDR, CDR2 SFDVKD. V dropped 3 bases and J dropped 9; count of bases not matched to a gene: 13. The CDR3 covers 16 residues. This clonotype was counted many times. TCRdb re-called the 5' RACE reads through MiXCR, storing one row per CDR3 protein. This table holds about 29,000 distinct CDR3 sequences, 5% to 6% found once. This rearrangement joins TRBV24-1 to TRBJ2-1, with 7 bases identical to TRBD2. Sequencing was performed on whole blood. This TCR derives from an adult who was a healthcare worker with PCR-confirmed SARS-CoV-2 infection or an uninfected control (not recorded which). CDR3 DNA: TGTGCCACCAGTGATAAAGACCCCGGGAGGCGGGGTGAGCAGTTCTTC. This encodes CATSDKDPGRRGEQFF.